This T cell receptor beta chain was sequenced during a study of identifying expanded T cells in peripheral blood (dated by TCRdb to 2018 to 2020). About the investigation overall: Separate aliquots of the same genomic DNA pool were sequenced to produce technical replicates, and four replicates were compared in pairs.

No immune events such as infections were documented for the healthy donors during the collection period. Time-dependent variance in a beta-binomial model of T-cell clone differential abundance was calibrated using healthy-donor blood repertoires as a training cohort. The training cohort comprised about ten healthy donors, 3 female and 7 male. The donors were between about 29 and 64 years old, with an average age of roughly 40 years. Whole blood from each healthy donor was obtained from a commercial supplier and was collected at three time points two to three weeks apart. For immunosequencing, genomic DNA was extracted from unsorted whole blood. The immunoSEQ Assay, which uses bias-controlled multiplex PCR amplification of genomic DNA, was used to profile TCRbeta CDR3 regions. The original pipeline was this. The absolute abundance of each unique TCRbeta CDR3 region was quantified after sequences were collapsed and filtered. Differential abundance was assessed using a binomial (Fisher-equivalent) model and a beta-binomial model in which time-dependent variance fitted from healthy donors was added. Any clone with fewer than 5 combined templates was excluded, and a clone was called differentially abundant if its Benjamini-Hochberg FDR was below 0.01. Beta-binomial variance was modeled as a function of total template count across the two samples using the form v = (b*log(k)+a)^2. TCRdb mirrors the immuneACCESS table, restricted to in-frame sequences. Some clones are absent from its copies; in checked studies, under half trace to an unresolved V gene, and the reason for the others is unknown. D and trimming come from the DNA, and the V and J calls and clone size come from that table. Present in this sample are fewer than 130,000 clones, 85% to 90% of which were seen just once. The leading ten clones occupy about a sixth of the sample.

Concerning this clone: It has no known antigen specificity. The record has no base qualities; no much larger clone is one base away.

At the junction V is shortened by 0 bases and J by 8 bases, with 13 bases in between. The CDR3 covers 15 residues, taking in both the cysteine and the phenylalanine. Kept here is only the CDR3 DNA, which spans 45 bases and is read in frame from base 1. The germline V gene (reference sequence) supplies CDR1 LNHNV and CDR2 YYDKDF. Study-wide findings and limitations: About 1.1 differentially abundant clones were flagged by the binomial model between technical replicates, whereas about 16 and 19 were flagged over about two weeks and four weeks, respectively. Across all healthy-donor time intervals, the beta-binomial model significantly cut both the number of clones called differentially abundant and the false-positive rate. The authors expected that over much longer intervals, such as months to years, biological variance in healthy repertoires might increase even further. In all healthy donors, the variance in clone template counts between samples taken two to three weeks apart rose significantly as total template count increased.

The sequence is built from TRBV15 and TRBJ1-4; the D segment could be TRBD1, given 5 matching bases. The TCR was taken from a person aged 18 to 70 in good health. Sequencing used blood. The CDR3 in this case is CATSRDAPGSEKLFF. The nucleotide sequence is given as TGTGCCACCAGCAGAGATGCCCCAGGGAGCGAAAAACTGTTTTTT.